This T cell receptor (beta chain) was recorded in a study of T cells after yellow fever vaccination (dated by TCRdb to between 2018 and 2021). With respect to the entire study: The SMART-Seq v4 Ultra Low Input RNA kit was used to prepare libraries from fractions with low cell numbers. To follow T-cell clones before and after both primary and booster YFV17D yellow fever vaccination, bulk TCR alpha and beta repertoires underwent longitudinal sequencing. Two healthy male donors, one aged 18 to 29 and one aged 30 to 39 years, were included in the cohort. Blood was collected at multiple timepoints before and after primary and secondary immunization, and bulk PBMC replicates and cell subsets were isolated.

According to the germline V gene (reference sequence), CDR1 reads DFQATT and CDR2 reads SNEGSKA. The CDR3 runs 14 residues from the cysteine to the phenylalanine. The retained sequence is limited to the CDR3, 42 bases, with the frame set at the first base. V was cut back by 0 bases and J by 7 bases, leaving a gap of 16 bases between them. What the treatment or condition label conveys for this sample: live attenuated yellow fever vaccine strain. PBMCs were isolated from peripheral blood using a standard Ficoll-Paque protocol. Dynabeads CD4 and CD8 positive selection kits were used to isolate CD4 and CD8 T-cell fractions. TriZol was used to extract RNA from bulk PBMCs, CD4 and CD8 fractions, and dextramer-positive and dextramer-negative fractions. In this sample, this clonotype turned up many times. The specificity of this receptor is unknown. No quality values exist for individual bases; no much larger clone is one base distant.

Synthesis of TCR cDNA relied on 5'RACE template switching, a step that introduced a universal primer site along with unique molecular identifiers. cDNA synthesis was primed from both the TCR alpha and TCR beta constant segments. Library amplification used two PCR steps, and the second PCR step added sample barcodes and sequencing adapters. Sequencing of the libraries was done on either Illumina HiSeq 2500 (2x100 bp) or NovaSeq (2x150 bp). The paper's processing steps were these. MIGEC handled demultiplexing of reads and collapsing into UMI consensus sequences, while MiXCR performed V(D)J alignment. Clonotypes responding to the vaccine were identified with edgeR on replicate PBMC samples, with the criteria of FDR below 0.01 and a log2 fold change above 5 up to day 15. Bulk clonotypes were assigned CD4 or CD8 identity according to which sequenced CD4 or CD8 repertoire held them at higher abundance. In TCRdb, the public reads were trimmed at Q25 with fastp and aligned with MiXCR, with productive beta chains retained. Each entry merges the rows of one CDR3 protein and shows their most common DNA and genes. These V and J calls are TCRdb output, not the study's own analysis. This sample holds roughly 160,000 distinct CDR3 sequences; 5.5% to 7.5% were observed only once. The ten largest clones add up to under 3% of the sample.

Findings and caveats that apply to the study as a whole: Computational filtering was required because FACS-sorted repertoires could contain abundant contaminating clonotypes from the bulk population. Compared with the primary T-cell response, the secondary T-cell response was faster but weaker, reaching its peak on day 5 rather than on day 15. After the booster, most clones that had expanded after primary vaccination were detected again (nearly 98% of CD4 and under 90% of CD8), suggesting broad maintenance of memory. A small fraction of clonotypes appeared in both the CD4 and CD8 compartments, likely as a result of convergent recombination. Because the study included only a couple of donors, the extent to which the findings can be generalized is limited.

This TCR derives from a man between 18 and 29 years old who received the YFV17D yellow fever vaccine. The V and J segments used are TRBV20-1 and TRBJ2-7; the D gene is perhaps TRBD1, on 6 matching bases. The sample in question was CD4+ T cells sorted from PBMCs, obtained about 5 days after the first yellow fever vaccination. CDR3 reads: CSARDQGTLGEQYF. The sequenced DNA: TGCAGTGCTAGAGATCAGGGGACCCTCGGGGAGCAGTACTTC.